This T cell receptor beta chain was documented in a study of tumor-infiltrating lymphocytes in glioblastoma multiforme (dated by TCRdb to about 2017). About the investigation overall: To test whether intratumoral genomic heterogeneity fosters TIL diversity, the study jointly examined somatic mutations, TIL diversity and immune response activity.

Results and caveats for the whole study, not just this receptor: Because T cells carry unequal numbers of TCR transcripts, RNA-based TCR sequencing may distort clone frequencies. Generalizability is limited because the TCR and somatic mutation analysis included only one glioblastoma patient. T cells were not sorted into functional subsets, and such sorting was noted by the authors as a future improvement.

TCRB libraries were constructed from RNA through three rounds of nested multiplex PCR following a modified ARM-PCR protocol with multiple V-beta primers and a C-beta primer. ProtoScript II Reverse Transcriptase and a C-beta primer were used to synthesize TCRB-specific cDNA from 0.45 to 0.55 ug total RNA. The description of the TCRB libraries did not include any unique molecular identifiers. In the third PCR, barcodes and adapters were added over around 25 cycles with Deep VentR (exo-) polymerase, and the 250-500 bp bands were then gel purified. TCRB libraries were sequenced with 250 bp paired-end reads on an Illumina HiSeq 2500. Concerning the study's data processing: Trimmomatic was used to clean reads, FLASH to merge reads, MiGEC to assign V, D and J segments, and VDJtools to perform the analysis. The Shannon-Wiener diversity index, calculated using VDJtools, was used to quantify repertoire diversity. TCRdb handled the public reads itself, with Q25 trimming in fastp and clone calling in MiXCR, and kept productive beta chains. When rows share a CDR3 protein, they turn into one entry using the most common DNA and genes. The V and J calls come from TCRdb's annotation, not from the publication. The table for this sample lists fewer than 15,000 distinct CDR3 sequences; 64% of them were counted only once. The top ten clonotypes cover 25% to 40% of the sample.

Comment on this clonotype: Its antigen is currently not known. The CDR3 does not close with the conserved phenylalanine or tryptophan, likely indicating a read error.

For each of the roughly 11 tumor samples, the AllPrep DNA/RNA mini kit was used to purify genomic DNA and total RNA simultaneously. All RNA had OD 260/280 ratios above 1.9 and RNA integrity numbers above 6.5. The CDR3 comprises 15 residues, both ends counted. The only DNA kept is the CDR3, 45 bases in frame from the first base. From the germline V gene (reference sequence), CDR1 is MNHNY and CDR2 is SVGAGI. Trimming takes 5 bases from V and 0 bases from J, and the germline ends sit 12 bases apart. Recombination connected TRBV6-6 to TRBJ2-3; the D segment may tentatively be TRBD1 or TRBD2, each giving 5 matched bases. Sequencing was performed on brain tumor tissue. The sequence came from a male donor with glioblastoma. The nucleotide sequence is given as TGTGCCAGCAGTCATGGGGGACGGAGCACAGATACGCAGTATCTT. This yields the protein CASSHGGRSTDTQYL.